The T cell receptor (beta chain) under discussion was sequenced for a study of T cell clonotyping in hematopoietic cell transplantation. The data were produced by immunoSEQ multiplex PCR, yet TCRdb's version contains in-frame clones alone and is incomplete. The sample carries a few thousand clones, about 74% recorded once. The CDR3 has 16 residues. Trimming took 3 bases from V and 1 from J; bases not matched to a gene: 6. The germline gives CDR1 SGHKS, CDR2 YYEKEE (reference sequence). This TCR came from a male patient over 55 who had an allogeneic stem cell transplant, so the T cells may come from the graft donor. Some clones in this sample may be carry-over from other donors' samples. The V gene is TRBV5-5, the J gene TRBJ2-1, with 8 positions matching TRBD1. This material consisted of PBMCs, taken 100 days after allogeneic stem cell transplant. The CDR3, as DNA: TGTGCCAGCAGCTATGGACAGGGAAGATCCTACAATGAGCAGTTCTTC. Translation gives CASSYGQGRSYNEQFF.